What follows are 27 T cell receptor beta chains derived from one specimen sequenced in a study of blood T cell repertoires in COVID-19. Sequenced by immunoSEQ multiplex PCR; TCRdb stores in-frame clones only, minus some. The table lists more than 90,000 clones, roughly four fifths of them singletons, with approximately 24% in the top ten. Sequencing input: peripheral blood. Receptors were obtained from a human donor in a cohort sampled during active COVID-19.

The chain joins TRBV7-3 to TRBJ2-1; 16 nucleotides line up with TRBD2. V was clipped by 5 bases and J by 9 bases; unmatched bases: 10. Looked up from germline, CDR1 is SGHTA and CDR2 is FQGTGA. The CDR3 totals 17 residues. CDR3 region: CASSPTGLAGGTSEQFF. In DNA form, the CDR3 reads TGTGCCAGCAGCCCGACGGGACTAGCGGGGGGGACCAGTGAGCAGTTCTTC.

This clone is medium-sized within its sample. The chain couples TRBV5-1 to TRBJ2-7; 9 positions match TRBD2. V trimming: 2 bases; J trimming: 4 bases; junction bases outside the gene matches: 10. In germline, CDR1 is SGHRS, CDR2 YFSETQ. The CDR3 contains 16 residues. The CDR3 loop is CASSFETSGYLYEQYF. CDR3 sequence (DNA): TGCGCCAGCAGCTTTGAGACTAGCGGATACCTTTACGAGCAGTACTTC. The variable domain in full, completed from reference TRBV5-1 and TRBJ2-7, reads KAGVTQTPRYLIKTRGQQVTLSCSPISGHRSVSWYQQTPGQGLQFLFEYFSETQRNKGNFPGRFSGRQFSNSRSEMNVSTLELGDSALYLCASSFETSGYLYEQYFGPGTRLTVT.

The V gene is TRBV28, the J gene TRBJ2-7, with TRBD2 as a possible D gene (5 bases). The CDR3 totals 14 residues. The V and J ends lost 3 bases and 0 bases respectively, with 9 bases between them. Germline assignment: CDR1 MDHEN and CDR2 SYDVKM. The CDR3 protein is CASSLLGVSYEQYF. The CDR3 nucleotides read TGTGCCAGCAGTTTGTTGGGAGTCTCCTACGAGCAGTACTTC.

V usage is TRBV10-3 and J usage is TRBJ1-2, with D maybe TRBD1 (6 bases). CDR3 length: 15 residues. The germline gives CDR1 ENHRY, CDR2 SYGVKD. The ends were cut back, 5 bases at V and 8 bases at J, with 21 bases in the middle. This CDR3 reads CAISIYREGGQGYTF. CDR3 nucleotide sequence: TGTGCCATCAGTATTTACAGGGAAGGGGGTCAGGGCTACACCTTC.

This chain connects TRBV19 to TRBJ2-1; D is possibly TRBD2 (6 bases). Germline assignment: CDR1 LNHDA and CDR2 SQIVND (reference sequence). V gave up 5 bases and J gave up 4 bases, with 18 bases separating them. The CDR3 length is 16 residues. The CDR3 bases are TGTGCCAGTAGTTCGGGGGAGGCGACAAAGTACAATGAGCAGTTCTTC. This encodes CASSSGEATKYNEQFF.

This CDR3 reads CASSTRQMDYGYTF. In DNA form, the CDR3 reads TGTGCCAGCAGCACTCGACAGATGGACTATGGCTACACCTTC. The chain has TRBV7-2 and TRBJ1-2, with D possibly matching TRBD1 (5 bases). The CDR3 has 14 amino acids. The V end was cut by 5 bases, the J end by 3 bases, with 13 bases between. Germline CDR1 reads SGHTA; CDR2 reads FQGNSA.

The chain joins TRBV19 to TRBJ2-1; 7 bases fit TRBD2. V was clipped by 4 bases and J by 9 bases; unmatched bases: 12. Germline-derived CDR1 and CDR2 are LNHDA and SQIVND (reference sequence). This CDR3 region has 15 residues. Here the CDR3 reads CASSTAGVSVFEQFF. The CDR3 DNA sequence: TGTGCCAGTAGTACTGCGGGGGTTTCGGTTTTTGAGCAGTTCTTC.

The J gene is TRBJ2-7, the V gene TRBV7-6, with a weak D call TRBD1 (7 bases). The CDR3 consists of 15 residues. Trimming pared 5 bases from V and 2 bases from J, leaving 16 bases between. Germline V gives CDR1 SGHVS, CDR2 FNYEAQ. The CDR3 loop reads CASSPQGGGPYEQYF. CDR3 in DNA: TGTGCCAGCAGCCCGCAGGGGGGCGGGCCCTACGAGCAGTACTTC.

The chain has TRBV6-5 and TRBJ1-1; tentative D call: TRBD1 (6 bases). The V and J ends lost 5 bases and 4 bases respectively, with 11 bases between them. Germline V gene sequence: CDR1 MNHEY, CDR2 SVGAGI. CDR3 length: 13 residues. This chain's CDR3 is CASSQGPGTEAFF. The CDR3, as DNA: TGTGCCAGCAGTCAGGGGCCCGGCACTGAAGCTTTCTTT.

This chain uses TRBV5-1 with TRBJ2-5, with TRBD2 as a possible D gene (6 bases). Germline values: CDR1 SGHRS, CDR2 YFSETQ. The CDR3 loop spans 13 amino acids. V was cut by 4 bases and J by 5 bases, with 12 bases left in between. The CDR3 sequence: CASSRAGTETQYF. The CDR3 nucleotides read TGCGCCAGCAGCCGCGCGGGGACGGAGACCCAGTACTTC.

This clone was observed once. The chain uses TRBV29-1 and TRBJ2-7, with 9 positions matching TRBD1. In germline, CDR1 is SQVTM, CDR2 ANQGSEA. J gave up 6 bases and V 7 bases, and 10 bases lay outside the gene matches. The CDR3 extends over 13 amino acids. This chain's CDR3 is CSATGQGLREQYF. As DNA, the CDR3 is TGCAGCGCCACGGGACAGGGATTGCGCGAGCAGTACTTC.

The chain joins TRBV6-6 to TRBJ1-2, with D uncertain. Trimming cost V 0 bases and J 2 bases, with 10 bases left between them. The germline gives CDR1 MNHNY, CDR2 SVGAGI (reference sequence). CDR3 length equals 15 residues. The CDR3 protein is CASSYSRETNYGYTF. CDR3 bases: TGTGCCAGCAGTTACTCACGGGAAACCAACTATGGCTACACCTTC.

The chain employs TRBV7-2 and TRBJ1-6, with 8 bases matching TRBD1. The CDR3 sequence is 15 residues long. The V gene's germline CDR1 is SGHTA and CDR2 FQGNSA. Germline trimming cut 4 bases from V and 6 bases from J; bases unmatched to any gene: 5. The CDR3 is CASSSRTGTNSPLHF. DNA for the CDR3: TGTGCCAGCAGCTCCCGGACAGGGACTAATTCACCCCTCCACTTT.

This clone came up once. The chain employs TRBV11-1 and TRBJ2-5; 8 nucleotides align to TRBD2. Germline assignment: CDR1 SGHAT and CDR2 FQDESV (reference sequence). V lost 5 bases to trimming and J lost 1 base; unmatched junction nucleotides: 6. This CDR3 contains 15 residues. CDR3 coding DNA: TGTGCCAGCAGCCTGGGACTAGGTCTCCAAGAGACCCAGTACTTC. It encodes CASSLGLGLQETQYF.

The chain has TRBV28 and TRBJ1-6; D is uncertain. The CDR3 runs 14 residues. V lost 6 bases to trimming and J lost 4 bases, with 10 bases between them. From germline, CDR1 is MDHEN and CDR2 SYDVKM. The CDR3 is CASRVSGYNSPLHF. The CDR3 DNA reads TGTGCCAGCAGGGTCTCGGGATATAATTCACCCCTCCACTTT.

J is TRBJ1-5 and V is TRBV5-6; 7 nucleotides line up with TRBD1. This CDR3 is built from 15 residues. The germline V gene has CDR1 SGHDT and CDR2 YYEEEE. The J segment lost 7 bases and the V segment lost 4 bases, leaving 11 bases of the junction unmatched. The CDR3 coding sequence is TGTGCCAGCAGCCAGGGACAGCAGGAGAGACAGCCCCAGCATTTT. Translating it yields CASSQGQQERQPQHF.

This clone was counted a single time. The V gene is TRBV15, the J gene TRBJ2-2; 8 positions match TRBD2. CDR3 size: 15 residues. J gave up 5 bases and V 0 bases, and 2 bases lay outside the gene matches. The germline gives CDR1 LNHNV, CDR2 YYDKDF (reference sequence). The CDR3 DNA reads as TGTGCCACCAGCAGAGAGGCTAGCGGGACCGGGGAGCTGTTTTTT. Translated: CATSREASGTGELFF.

The V gene is TRBV11-2, the J gene TRBJ1-1; no firm D call. This CDR3 is 13 amino acids long. Per germline, CDR1 SGHAT and CDR2 FQNNGV. The V end lost 5 bases, the J end lost 0 bases, and 7 bases lay between the germline ends. The CDR3 region has the DNA TGTGCCAGCAGCGCGGGTATGAACACTGAAGCTTTCTTT. Protein product: CASSAGMNTEAFF.

This clone was counted once. The chain has TRBV28 and TRBJ1-5, with a tentative D call TRBD1 (6 bases). V shed 7 bases and J shed 5 bases, with 27 bases lying between them. The CDR3 sequence is 18 residues long. Germline V CDR1 and CDR2: MDHEN, SYDVKM. In DNA, the CDR3 is TGTGCCAGCACCCACCTAGACAATCTGGCAGGGGCCCATCAGCCCCAGCATTTT. Translation: CASTHLDNLAGAHQPQHF.

The chain employs TRBV7-2 and TRBJ2-2; D is uncertain. The CDR3 loop spans 13 amino acids. V shed 0 bases and J shed 4 bases, with 3 bases lying between them. Germline CDR1 is SGHTA and CDR2 is FQGNSA. DNA for the CDR3: TGTGCCAGCAGCTTAGCCTTCACCGGGGAGCTGTTTTTT. It encodes CASSLAFTGELFF.

The CDR3 DNA is TGTGCCAGCAGCGCCCGGGACACCAGCCCTCAAGAGACCCAGTACTTC. It encodes CASSARDTSPQETQYF. The chain recombines TRBV21-1 with TRBJ2-5; TRBD1 is the table's D call, not checked against the DNA. TRBV21-1 corresponds to a pseudogene. The CDR3 is made up of 16 amino acids.

The CDR3 DNA reads as TGTGCCAGTAGTATAGAAAGCGCCGGGACAGCCAGTTTAACCTTC. Protein sequence: CASSIESAGTASLTF. This chain uses TRBV19 with TRBJ1-2; 7 positions match TRBD1. CDR1 LNHDA and CDR2 SQIVND come from the germline V gene (reference sequence). V shed 0 bases, J shed 14 bases, and the junction held 15 bases outside the gene matches. The CDR3 is 15 amino acids.

There are a few counts of this clone. The chain couples TRBV5-6 to TRBJ1-2; D is uncertain. The CDR3 has 13 residues. Germline CDR1 is SGHDT and CDR2 is YYEEEE. V was cut by 5 bases and J by 3 bases, with 11 bases left in between. Here the CDR3 reads CASRPDKDYGYTF. For the CDR3, the DNA is TGTGCCAGCAGGCCCGACAAAGACTATGGCTACACCTTC.

This clone appeared once. The chain links TRBV7-8 to TRBJ2-1, with D uncertain. Germline CDR1 SGHVS, CDR2 FQNEAQ. The CDR3 is 15 residues long. V lost 0 bases and J lost 4, with 10 bases in between. The chain's CDR3 is CASSLAHGAYNEQFF. In DNA, the CDR3 is TGTGCCAGCAGCTTAGCGCATGGAGCGTACAATGAGCAGTTCTTC.

V is TRBV20-1 and J is TRBJ2-7; D is perhaps TRBD1 (6 bases). V lost 4 bases and J 5 bases, leaving 9 bases between the germline ends. The CDR3 length is 11 residues. The germline V gene encodes CDR1 DFQATT and CDR2 SNEGSKA (reference sequence). The CDR3 DNA is TGCAGTGCTAACAGGGCCGACGAGCAGTACTTC. Translation: CSANRADEQYF.

This chain links TRBV6-5 with TRBJ1-2; D may be TRBD1 (6 bases). This CDR3 contains 13 residues. V dropped 2 bases and J dropped 5 bases, with 9 bases sitting between them. Germline CDR1 MNHEY, CDR2 SVGAGI. The CDR3 DNA sequence: TGTGCCAGCAGTTACGACAGGAGGTATGGCTACACCTTC. Translating gives CASSYDRRYGYTF.

This sequence joins TRBV11-3 and TRBJ1-1; D is ambiguous. This CDR3 is 13 amino acids long. Looked up from germline, CDR1 is SGHNT and CDR2 is YENEEA. V was cut by 3 bases and J by 4 bases, with 9 bases left in between. The CDR3 loop is CASSFGATTEAFF. Written as DNA, the CDR3 is TGTGCCAGCAGCTTTGGAGCGACCACTGAAGCTTTCTTT. The entire variable domain, with the rest obtained from reference TRBV11-3 and TRBJ1-1, is as follows: EAGVVQSPRYKIIEKKQPVAFWCNPISGHNTLYWYLQNLGQGPELLIRYENEEAVDDSQLPKDRFSAERLKGVDSTLKIQPAELGDSAVYLCASSFGATTEAFFGQGTRLTVV.